This TCR beta chain is drawn from a study of blood T cell repertoires in COVID-19. Original analysis: Estimated nucleated cell counts came from reference gene primer amplification. The data were produced by immunoSEQ multiplex PCR, yet TCRdb's version contains in-frame clones alone and is incomplete. V and J calls and clone size follow that table, whereas D and trimming were derived from the DNA. Of 150,000 to 200,000 clones listed, less than 85% are singletons. This clone has just one count. Sequenced sample: peripheral blood. The clonotype originates from a woman in her sixties with COVID-19, enrolled during active disease.

In nucleotides, the CDR3 is TGTGCCATCACTAAAGGACTAGCGGGAGATCCCTCTGGGGCCAACGTCCTGACTTTC. Its translation: CAITKGLAGDPSGANVLTF. The chain combines TRBV10-3 with TRBJ2-6; 13 bases agree with TRBD2. V lost 7 bases to trimming and J lost 0 bases; unmatched junction nucleotides: 9. Germline CDR1 and CDR2: ENHRY and SYGVKD. This CDR3 has 19 amino acids.